This T cell receptor beta chain comes out of a study of radiotherapy plus CTLA-4 blockade in lung cancer. Assay used: immunoSEQ multiplex PCR; TCRdb lists only in-frame clones, some missing. The sample includes approximately 95,000 clones, 82% of them seen just once. A word on this clone: Its antigen is unidentified.

Study observations and caveats: Clones of tumor-derived TCRs expanded in blood after radiotherapy plus ipilimumab.

This receptor was obtained from a human donor with non-small cell lung cancer who had a partial response to radiotherapy plus ipilimumab. Source: peripheral blood, taken from a patient treated with radiotherapy plus ipilimumab.

In DNA, the CDR3 is TGTGCCAGCAGCTCCTCGGGAGTTACTAGCTCCTACAATGAGCAGTTCTTC. Its protein product is CASSSSGVTSSYNEQFF. The J gene is TRBJ2-1, the V gene TRBV7-9; D perhaps matches TRBD2 (6 bases). Germline values: CDR1 SEHNR, CDR2 FQNEAQ (reference sequence). This CDR3 spans 17 amino acids. V was cut by 4 bases and J by 0 bases, with 16 bases left in between.